These 19 T cell receptor beta chains originate from one sample sequenced in a study of T-cell memory formation after mild COVID-19. In TCRdb, the 5' RACE reads were re-called with MiXCR into one record per CDR3 protein. The sample contains around 160,000 distinct CDR3 sequences, about 9.9% of which appear only once. What was sequenced was PBMCs or a T cell subset sorted from them (not recorded which). Every receptor here comes from a man aged 18 to 30 who had mild COVID-19 (a few samples of this study predate the infection). Cell type and time point are not known.

This clonotype was counted between two and nine times. The chain has TRBV7-2 and TRBJ1-1; D gene unclear. Trimming removed 5 bases from V and 3 bases from J, with 13 bases in between. Germline lookup yields CDR1 SGHTA and CDR2 FQGNSA. The CDR3 covers 14 residues. The CDR3 DNA is TGTGCCAGCAGCGCCATCGGGAGTCACACTGAAGCTTTCTTT. It translates to CASSAIGSHTEAFF.

V is TRBV5-1 and J is TRBJ2-3; TRBD1 is a possible D gene (6 bases). Germline values: CDR1 SGHRS, CDR2 YFSETQ. V dropped 4 bases and J dropped 6 bases, with 21 bases sitting between them. The CDR3 contains 16 residues. The CDR3 region is CASSTLGHPSGDTQYF. The CDR3 DNA follows: TGCGCCAGCAGCACACTGGGACACCCCTCGGGGGATACGCAGTATTTT. Filled out from reference TRBV5-1 and TRBJ2-3, the complete variable domain reads KAGVTQTPRYLIKTRGQQVTLSCSPISGHRSVSWYQQTPGQGLQFLFEYFSETQRNKGNFPGRFSGRQFSNSRSEMNVSTLELGDSALYLCASSTLGHPSGDTQYFGPGTRLTVL.

The chain has TRBV19 and TRBJ1-2, with 7 positions matching TRBD1. The CDR3 has 13 amino acids. CDR1 LNHDA and CDR2 SQIVND come from the germline V gene (reference sequence). J gave up 8 bases and V 5 bases, and 8 bases lay outside the gene matches. The CDR3 is CASSAQGLGGYTF. In nucleotides, the CDR3 is TGTGCCAGTAGTGCACAGGGGTTGGGGGGCTACACCTTC.

This clonotype has ten or more counts. The V call is TRBV4-2, the J call TRBJ1-5; 7 bases are shared with TRBD1. Trimming took 0 bases from V and 7 from J; bases not matched to a gene: 12. The CDR3 is made up of 17 amino acids. The germline V gene encodes CDR1 LGHNA and CDR2 YNFKEQ. The CDR3 protein is CASSQDRLGGDGQPQHF. CDR3 bases: TGTGCCAGCAGCCAAGATCGATTAGGGGGCGACGGGCAGCCCCAGCATTTT.

The table lists this clonotype with many counts. The rearrangement joins TRBV2 to TRBJ2-7, with D unclear. Germline V gene data show CDR1 as SNHLY and CDR2 as FYNNEI. The length of the CDR3 is 10 residues. V lost 4 bases, J lost 6 bases, and 4 bases lay in between. CDR3 region: CASSAVEQYF. CDR3 DNA: TGTGCCAGCAGTGCAGTCGAGCAGTACTTC.

The chain links TRBV5-6 to TRBJ2-7; no reliable D call. The germline V gene has CDR1 SGHDT and CDR2 YYEEEE. V lost 2 bases, J lost 2 bases, and 8 bases lay in between. The CDR3 runs to 13 residues. For the CDR3, the DNA is TGTGCCAGCAGCTTCCACGGTCCCTACGAGCAGTACGTC. This codes for CASSFHGPYEQYV.

There are a few counts of this clonotype. CDR3 region: CASSFRLAGGPTDTQYF. The CDR3 DNA follows: TGTGCCAGCAGCTTCCGACTAGCGGGGGGGCCTACAGATACGCAGTATTTT. The rearrangement joins TRBV7-9 to TRBJ2-3, with 14 bases fitting TRBD2. There are 17 residues in the CDR3. CDR1 is SEHNR, CDR2 FQNEAQ, per germline (reference sequence). V lost 3 bases and J lost 3; bases outside the gene matches: 5.

The chain uses TRBV11-2 and TRBJ2-2; D may correspond to TRBD1 or TRBD2 (5 bases each). This CDR3 spans 15 amino acids. The V and J ends lost 6 bases and 4 bases respectively, with 15 bases between them. Per germline, CDR1 SGHAT and CDR2 FQNNGV. The CDR3 DNA sequence: TGTGCCAGCAGGGGAGTGCAGGGTCTCACCGGGGAGCTGTTTTTT. Its translation is CASRGVQGLTGELFF.

The V gene is TRBV4-3, the J gene TRBJ2-1, with 12 bases lining up with TRBD2. The CDR3 has 16 amino acids. V was clipped by 1 base and J by 3 bases; unmatched bases: 1. Germline CDR1 reads LGHNA; CDR2 reads YSLEER. The CDR3 DNA follows: TGCGCCAGCAGCCAAGGACTAGCGGGGGTCTACAATGAGCAGTTCTTC. Its translation: CASSQGLAGVYNEQFF.

There are a few counts of this clonotype. The rearrangement joins TRBV21-1 to TRBJ1-2; TRBD1 is the table's D call and was not checked against the DNA. TRBV21-1 is deemed a pseudogene. The CDR3 totals 12 residues. The CDR3 DNA sequence: TGTGCCAGCATGACAGGGGCTTGTGGCTACACCTTC. Amino acids: CASMTGACGYTF.

The chain uses TRBV7-2 and TRBJ2-2, with 8 positions matching TRBD2. CDR1 SGHTA and CDR2 FQGNSA come from the germline V gene. CDR3 length: 14 amino acids. Trimming at V came to 5 bases and at J to 7 bases, leaving 6 bases not matched to a gene. CDR3 region: CASSPGGAGGELFF. The CDR3 bases are TGTGCCAGCAGCCCCGGGGGGGCCGGCGGGGAGCTGTTTTTT.

The rearrangement uses TRBV7-6 and TRBJ1-3; D might be TRBD1 (6 bases). This CDR3 is built from 14 residues. Germline V gives CDR1 SGHVS, CDR2 FNYEAQ. The ends were cut back, 5 bases at V and 2 bases at J, with 10 bases in the middle. CDR3 sequence (DNA): TGTGCCAGCAGCCCAGGGGTAGCTGGAAACACCATATATTTT. It specifies CASSPGVAGNTIYF. Combining the CDR3 with reference TRBV7-6 and TRBJ1-3 gives the whole variable domain GAGVSQSPRYKVTKRGQDVALRCDPISGHVSLYWYRQALGQGPEFLTYFNYEAQQDKSGLPNDRFSAERPEGSISTLTIQRTEQRDSAMYRCASSPGVAGNTIYFGEGSWLTVV.

This chain uses TRBV2 with TRBJ2-7; D gene unclear. Trimming took off 3 bases at V and 3 bases at J, with 6 bases between the two ends. The germline V gene encodes CDR1 SNHLY and CDR2 FYNNEI. The CDR3 loop spans 12 amino acids. The CDR3, as DNA: TGTGCCAGCAGTGATGCCGGCTACGAGCAGTACTTC. Protein product: CASSDAGYEQYF.

This clonotype has more than one count but fewer than ten. The chain couples TRBV7-2 to TRBJ2-3; a weak D match, TRBD1 (5 bases). The CDR3 covers 14 residues. Per germline, CDR1 SGHTA and CDR2 FQGNSA. V gave up 5 bases and J gave up 2 bases, with 11 bases separating them. The CDR3 spells CASSGRGLTDTQYF. CDR3 DNA sequence: TGTGCCAGCAGCGGAAGGGGCCTCACAGATACGCAGTATTTT.

In this sample, this clonotype turned up many times. The rearrangement links TRBV25-1 to TRBJ2-7; 7 positions match TRBD1. Germline V gene data show CDR1 as MGHDK and CDR2 as SYGVNS. The ends lost 4 bases at V and 5 bases at J; junction bases unmatched: 2. The CDR3 loop spans 12 amino acids. CDR3 in DNA: TGTGCCAGCAGTGTGACAGGGCACGAGCAGTACGTC. This gives the protein CASSVTGHEQYV.

The sample holds many counts of this clonotype. The CDR3 here is CASSLGPDNEQFF. CDR3 nucleotides: TGTGCCAGCAGCTTGGGGCCCGACAATGAGCAGTTCTTC. This chain uses TRBV5-4 with TRBJ2-1; no firm D call. The CDR3 consists of 13 residues. The V end lost 0 bases, the J end lost 5 bases, and 6 bases lay between the germline ends. Per germline, CDR1 SGHNT and CDR2 YYREEE (reference sequence).

This clonotype was recorded at least ten times. Possible read error: a much larger clone is one base away. The rearrangement joins TRBV7-2 to TRBJ2-5; no reliable D call. CDR3 length: 11 amino acids. Deletions cut 4 bases from V and 5 bases from J, with 5 bases between. The V gene's germline CDR1 is SGHTA and CDR2 FQGNSA. As DNA, the CDR3 is TGTGCCAGCAGCTCACACGAGACCCAGTACTTC. Residues: CASSSHETQYF. The full variable domain, completed using reference TRBV7-2 and TRBJ2-5, is GAGVSQSPSNKVTEKGKDVELRCDPISGHTALYWYRQSLGQGLEFLIYFQGNSAPDKSGLPSDRFSAERTGGSVSTLTIQRTQQEDSAVYLCASSSHETQYFGPGTRLLVL.

The chain carries TRBV5-1 and TRBJ2-3; no clear D gene. Germline values: CDR1 SGHRS, CDR2 YFSETQ. The CDR3 runs 17 residues. V was pared by 3 bases and J by 3 bases, with 20 bases between. The CDR3 sequence: CASSWAFPPEGTDTQYF. CDR3 bases: TGCGCCAGCAGCTGGGCCTTTCCTCCCGAAGGGACAGATACGCAGTATTTT.

This clonotype occurred a few times. This sequence joins TRBV6-5 and TRBJ1-2; TRBD1 is a possible D gene (6 bases). Germline CDR1 is MNHEY and CDR2 is SVGAGI. Trimming took off 5 bases at V and 8 bases at J, with 12 bases between the two ends. This CDR3 is 12 amino acids long. The CDR3 sequence is CASSTGRRGYTF. In DNA form, the CDR3 reads TGTGCCAGCAGTACAGGGAGACGAGGCTACACCTTC.